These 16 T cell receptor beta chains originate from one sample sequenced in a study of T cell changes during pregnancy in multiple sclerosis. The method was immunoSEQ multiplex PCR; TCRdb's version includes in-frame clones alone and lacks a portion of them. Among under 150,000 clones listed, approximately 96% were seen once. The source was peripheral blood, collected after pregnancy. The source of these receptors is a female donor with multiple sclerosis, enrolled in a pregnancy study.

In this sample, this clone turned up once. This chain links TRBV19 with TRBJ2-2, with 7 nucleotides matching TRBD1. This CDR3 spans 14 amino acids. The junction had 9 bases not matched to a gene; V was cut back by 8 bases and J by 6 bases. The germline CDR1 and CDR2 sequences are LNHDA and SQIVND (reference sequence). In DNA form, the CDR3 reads TGTGCCAGTTCGGGACAGTCGCCGCCCGGGGAGCTGTTTTTT. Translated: CASSGQSPPGELFF.

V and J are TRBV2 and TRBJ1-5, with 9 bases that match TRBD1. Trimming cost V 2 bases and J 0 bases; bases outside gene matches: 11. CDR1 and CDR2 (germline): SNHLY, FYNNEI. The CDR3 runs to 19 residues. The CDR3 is CASSEMGWTGVASNQPQHF. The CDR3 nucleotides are TGTGCCAGCAGTGAAATGGGTTGGACAGGGGTAGCTAGCAATCAGCCCCAGCATTTT.

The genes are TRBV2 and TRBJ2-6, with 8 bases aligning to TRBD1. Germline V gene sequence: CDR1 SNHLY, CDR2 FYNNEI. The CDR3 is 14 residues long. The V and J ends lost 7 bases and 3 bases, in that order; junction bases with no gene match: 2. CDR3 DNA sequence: TGTGCCAGCACCGGGACAGGTGGGGCCAACGTCCTGACTTTC. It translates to CASTGTGGANVLTF.

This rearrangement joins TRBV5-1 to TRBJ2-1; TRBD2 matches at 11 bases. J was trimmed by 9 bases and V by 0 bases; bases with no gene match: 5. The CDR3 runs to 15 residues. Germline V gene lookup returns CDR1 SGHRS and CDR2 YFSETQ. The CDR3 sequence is CASSLELAGAIEQFF. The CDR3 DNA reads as TGCGCCAGCAGCTTGGAACTAGCGGGAGCAATTGAGCAGTTCTTC.

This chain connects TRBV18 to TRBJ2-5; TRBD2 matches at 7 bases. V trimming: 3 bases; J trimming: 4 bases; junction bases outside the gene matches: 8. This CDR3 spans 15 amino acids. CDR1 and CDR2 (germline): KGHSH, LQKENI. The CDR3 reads CASSPGGAKGETQYF. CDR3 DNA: TGTGCCAGCTCACCGGGAGGGGCGAAGGGAGAGACCCAGTACTTC.

The CDR3 DNA is TGTGCCAGCACCGATGGACAAAACTATGGCTACACCTTC. Translating it yields CASTDGQNYGYTF. The chain carries TRBV2 and TRBJ1-2; tentatively, D is TRBD1 (5 bases). The CDR3 length is 13 residues. The germline V gene has CDR1 SNHLY and CDR2 FYNNEI. The germline V and J ends were trimmed by 7 bases and 2 bases, with 11 bases remaining between them.

The CDR3 nucleotides are TGTGCCTGGAGTGTGAGGGACGGGGAGCTGTTTTTT. Translation gives CAWSVRDGELFF. V and J are TRBV30 and TRBJ2-2; D is possibly TRBD2 (5 bases). V was pared by 0 bases and J by 7 bases, with 6 bases between. From germline, CDR1 is GTSNPN and CDR2 SVGIG (reference sequence). The CDR3 length is 12 residues.

CDR3 bases: TGTGCCAGCAGCCAACAGGACCAAGAGACCCAGTACTTC. This codes for CASSQQDQETQYF. This chain uses TRBV7-3 with TRBJ2-5, with D perhaps matching TRBD1 (5 bases). V lost 5 bases to trimming and J lost 0 bases, with 7 bases between them. The CDR3 extends over 13 amino acids. Germline CDR1 SGHTA, CDR2 FQGTGA.

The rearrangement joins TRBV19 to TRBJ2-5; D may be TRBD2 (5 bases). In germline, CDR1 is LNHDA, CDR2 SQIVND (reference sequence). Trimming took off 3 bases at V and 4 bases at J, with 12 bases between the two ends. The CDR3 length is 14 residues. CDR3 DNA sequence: TGTGCCAGTAGTATGAGGCTAGCTGGAGAGACCCAGTACTTC. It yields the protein CASSMRLAGETQYF. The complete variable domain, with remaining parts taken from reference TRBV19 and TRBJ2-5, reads DGGITQSPKYLFRKEGQNVTLSCEQNLNHDAMYWYRQDPGQGLRLIYYSQIVNDFQKGDIAEGYSVSREKKESFPLTVTSAQKNPTAFYLCASSMRLAGETQYFGPGTRLLVL.

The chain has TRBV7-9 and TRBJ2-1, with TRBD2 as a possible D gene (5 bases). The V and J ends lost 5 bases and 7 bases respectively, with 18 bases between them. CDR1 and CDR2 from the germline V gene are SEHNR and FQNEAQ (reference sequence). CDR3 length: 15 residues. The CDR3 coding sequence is TGTGCCAGCAGCAACCAGGTTTCGGGGTTAAATGAGCAGTTCTTC. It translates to CASSNQVSGLNEQFF. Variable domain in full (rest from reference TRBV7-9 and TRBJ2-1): DTGVSQNPRHKITKRGQNVTFRCDPISEHNRLYWYRQTLGQGPEFLTYFQNEAQLEKSRLLSDRFSAERPKGSFSTLEIQRTEQGDSAMYLCASSNQVSGLNEQFFGPGTRLTVL.

The CDR3 sequence: CASRRGMSEAFF. The CDR3 DNA follows: TGTGCCAGCCGAAGGGGGATGTCTGAAGCTTTCTTT. The chain employs TRBV6-5 and TRBJ1-1; tentative D call: TRBD1 (6 bases). The CDR3 has 12 amino acids. Germline assignment: CDR1 MNHEY and CDR2 SVGAGI. V shed 8 bases and J shed 6 bases, with 13 bases lying between them.

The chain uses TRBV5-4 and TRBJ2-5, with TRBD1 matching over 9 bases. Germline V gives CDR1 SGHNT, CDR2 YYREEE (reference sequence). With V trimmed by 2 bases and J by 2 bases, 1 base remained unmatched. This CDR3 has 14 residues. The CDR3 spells CASSLGTGQETQYF. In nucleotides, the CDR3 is TGTGCCAGCAGCTTAGGGACAGGGCAAGAGACCCAGTACTTC.

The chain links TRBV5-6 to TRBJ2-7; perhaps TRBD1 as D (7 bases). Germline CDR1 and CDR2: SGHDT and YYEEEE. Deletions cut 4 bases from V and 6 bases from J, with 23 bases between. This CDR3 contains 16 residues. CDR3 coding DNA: TGTGCCAGCAGCCTACATGGGACAGCCCTCGGGGGCGAGCAGTACTTC. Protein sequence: CASSLHGTALGGEQYF.

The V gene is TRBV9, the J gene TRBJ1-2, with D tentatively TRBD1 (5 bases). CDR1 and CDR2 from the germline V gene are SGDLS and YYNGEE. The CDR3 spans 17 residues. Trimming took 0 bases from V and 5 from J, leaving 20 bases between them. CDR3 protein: CASSVGHRNTQTYGYTF. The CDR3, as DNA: TGTGCCAGCAGCGTAGGTCACAGGAATACACAAACTTATGGCTACACCTTC.

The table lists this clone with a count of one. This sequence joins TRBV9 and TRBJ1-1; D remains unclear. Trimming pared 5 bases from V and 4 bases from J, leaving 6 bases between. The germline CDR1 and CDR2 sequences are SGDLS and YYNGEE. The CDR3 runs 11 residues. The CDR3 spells CASRPSTEAFF. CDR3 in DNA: TGTGCCAGCAGACCTAGCACTGAAGCTTTCTTT.

CDR3 residues: CASRPSSGHSYEQYF. The CDR3 DNA follows: TGCGCCAGCAGACCCTCTAGCGGGCATTCCTACGAGCAGTACTTC. This chain joins TRBV5-1 and TRBJ2-7, with 8 bases identical to TRBD2. J was trimmed by 1 base and V by 5 bases; bases with no gene match: 8. CDR1 and CDR2 (germline): SGHRS, YFSETQ. The CDR3 spans 15 residues.